The T cell receptor beta chain under discussion was sequenced for a study of blood T cells in healthy people across ages. Trimming at V came to 6 bases and at J to 6 bases, leaving 8 bases not matched to a gene. The CDR3 loop spans 15 amino acids. The authors ran a second PCR of about 6 to 11 cycles using a sample-barcoded 5' primer and a J-beta primer mix. TCRdb re-analysed the 5' RACE reads in MiXCR, keeping a single row per CDR3 protein. The sample contains hundreds of thousands of distinct CDR3 sequences, 25% of which appear only once. This clonotype was picked up many times. In addition, the sample was reused for a study of T cells of mothers and their children.

The source of this sequence is a boy younger than 18 in good health. Material: blood. The V gene is TRBV12-3 or TRBV12-4, the J gene TRBJ2-1; TRBD2 matches 10 bases. The CDR3 is CASSASLAGVNEQFF. CDR3 DNA sequence: TGTGCCAGCAGCGCTTCGCTAGCGGGAGTCAATGAGCAGTTCTTC.